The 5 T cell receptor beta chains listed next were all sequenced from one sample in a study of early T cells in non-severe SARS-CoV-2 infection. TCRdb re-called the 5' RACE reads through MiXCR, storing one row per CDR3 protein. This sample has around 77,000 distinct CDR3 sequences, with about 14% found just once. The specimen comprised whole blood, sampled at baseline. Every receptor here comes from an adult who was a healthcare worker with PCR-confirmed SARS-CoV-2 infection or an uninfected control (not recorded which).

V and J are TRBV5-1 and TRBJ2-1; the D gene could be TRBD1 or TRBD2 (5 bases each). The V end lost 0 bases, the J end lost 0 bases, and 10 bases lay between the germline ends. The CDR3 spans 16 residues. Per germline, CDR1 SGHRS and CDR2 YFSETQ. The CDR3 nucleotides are TGCGCCAGCAGCTTGGGGCCAGGGAGCTCCTACAATGAGCAGTTCTTC. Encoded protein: CASSLGPGSSYNEQFF.

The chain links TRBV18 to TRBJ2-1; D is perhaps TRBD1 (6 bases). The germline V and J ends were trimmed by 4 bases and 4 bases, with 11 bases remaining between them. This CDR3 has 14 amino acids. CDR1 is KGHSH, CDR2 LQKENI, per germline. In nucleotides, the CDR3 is TGTGCCAGCTCACAATTGACAGGATACAATGAGCAGTTCTTC. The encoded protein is CASSQLTGYNEQFF.

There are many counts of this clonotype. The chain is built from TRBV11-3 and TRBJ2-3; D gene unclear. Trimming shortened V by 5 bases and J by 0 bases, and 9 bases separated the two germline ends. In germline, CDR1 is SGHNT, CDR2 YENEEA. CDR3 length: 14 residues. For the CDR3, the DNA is TGTGCCAGCAGCCCGGGCCTTAGCACAGATACGCAGTATTTT. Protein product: CASSPGLSTDTQYF. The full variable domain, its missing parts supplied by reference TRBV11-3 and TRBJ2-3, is EAGVVQSPRYKIIEKKQPVAFWCNPISGHNTLYWYLQNLGQGPELLIRYENEEAVDDSQLPKDRFSAERLKGVDSTLKIQPAELGDSAVYLCASSPGLSTDTQYFGPGTRLTVL.

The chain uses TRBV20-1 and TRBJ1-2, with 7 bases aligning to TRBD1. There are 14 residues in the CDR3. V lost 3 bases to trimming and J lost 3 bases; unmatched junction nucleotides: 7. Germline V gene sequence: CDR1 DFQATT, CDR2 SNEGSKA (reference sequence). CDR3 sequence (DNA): TGCAGTGCTAGGAACAGGGGCGGCGACTATGGCTACACCTTC. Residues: CSARNRGGDYGYTF.

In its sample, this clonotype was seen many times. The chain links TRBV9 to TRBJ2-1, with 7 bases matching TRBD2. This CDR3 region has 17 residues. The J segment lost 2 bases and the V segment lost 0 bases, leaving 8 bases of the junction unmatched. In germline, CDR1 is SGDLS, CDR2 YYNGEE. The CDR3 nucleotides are TGTGCCAGCAGCGTAGATCCCGCTAGCGGAACCTACAATGAGCAGTTCTTC. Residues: CASSVDPASGTYNEQFF. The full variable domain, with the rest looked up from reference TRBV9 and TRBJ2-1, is DSGVTQTPKHLITATGQRVTLRCSPRSGDLSVYWYQQSLDQGLQFLIQYYNGEERAKGNILERFSAQQFPDLHSELNLSSLELGDSALYFCASSVDPASGTYNEQFFGPGTRLTVL.